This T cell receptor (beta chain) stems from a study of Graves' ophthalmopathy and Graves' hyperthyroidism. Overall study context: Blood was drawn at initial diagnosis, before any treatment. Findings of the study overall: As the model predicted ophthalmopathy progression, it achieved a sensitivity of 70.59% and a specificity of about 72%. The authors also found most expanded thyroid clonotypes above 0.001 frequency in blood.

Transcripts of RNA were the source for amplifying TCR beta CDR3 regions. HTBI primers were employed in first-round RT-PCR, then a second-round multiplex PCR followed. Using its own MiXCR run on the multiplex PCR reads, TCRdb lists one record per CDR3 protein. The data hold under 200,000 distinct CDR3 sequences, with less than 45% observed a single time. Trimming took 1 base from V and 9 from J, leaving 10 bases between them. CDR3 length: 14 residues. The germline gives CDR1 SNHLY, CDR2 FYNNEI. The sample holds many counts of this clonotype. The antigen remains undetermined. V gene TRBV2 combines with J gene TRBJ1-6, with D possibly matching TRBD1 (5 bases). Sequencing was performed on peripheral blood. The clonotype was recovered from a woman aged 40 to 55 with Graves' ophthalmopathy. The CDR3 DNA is TGTGCCAGCAGTGAAGGGGGGATCGGTTCACCCCTCCACTTT. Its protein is CASSEGGIGSPLHF.